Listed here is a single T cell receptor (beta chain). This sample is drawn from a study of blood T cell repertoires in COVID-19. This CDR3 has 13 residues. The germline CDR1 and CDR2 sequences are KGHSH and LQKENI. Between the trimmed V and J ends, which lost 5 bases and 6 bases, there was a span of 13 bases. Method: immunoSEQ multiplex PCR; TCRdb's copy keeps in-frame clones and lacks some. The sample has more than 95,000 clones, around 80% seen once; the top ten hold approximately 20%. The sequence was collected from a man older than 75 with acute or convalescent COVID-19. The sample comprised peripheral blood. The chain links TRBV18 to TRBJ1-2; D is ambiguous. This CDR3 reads CASSYQLDDGYTF. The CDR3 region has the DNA TGTGCCAGCTCATACCAACTAGATGATGGCTACACCTTC.